Below, 18 T cell receptor beta chains from the same sample are listed, as sequenced in a study of OX40 agonist ivuxolimab in advanced cancers. The method was immunoSEQ multiplex PCR; TCRdb's version includes in-frame clones alone and lacks a portion of them. The table includes around 100,000 clones, around 87% detected once. Sequenced here: CD4+ or CD8+ T cells sorted from blood, sampled in a trial of the OX40 agonist ivuxolimab. These receptors originate from an adult with an advanced solid tumor such as melanoma, head and neck, liver or kidney cancer.

This clone has only a few counts. The rearrangement joins TRBV11-2 to TRBJ1-6; TRBD1 matches at 10 bases. This CDR3 comprises 16 residues. V was clipped by 5 bases and J by 10 bases; unmatched bases: 11. CDR1 and CDR2 (germline): SGHAT, FQNNGV. DNA of the CDR3: TGTGCCAGCAGCGCGGGCAGGACAGGGGGTGGATCACCCCTCCACTTT. Protein: CASSAGRTGGGSPLHF.

The chain recombines TRBV19 with TRBJ2-5; 7 bases fit TRBD1. The CDR3 contains 13 residues. Germline V gene data show CDR1 as LNHDA and CDR2 as SQIVND (reference sequence). Trimming at V came to 5 bases and at J to 4 bases, leaving 4 bases not matched to a gene. DNA of the CDR3: TGTGCCAGTAGTGTCCGACAGGGAGAGACCCAGTACTTC. Encoded protein: CASSVRQGETQYF.

The chain recombines TRBV6-1 with TRBJ2-5, with 12 bases matching TRBD1. The CDR3 spans 17 residues. Germline CDR1 reads MNHNS; CDR2 reads SASEGT. Germline trimming cut 1 base from V and 6 bases from J; bases unmatched to any gene: 9. The CDR3 region is CASSEGGTGGVLKTQYF. The CDR3 DNA reads as TGTGCCAGCAGTGAAGGTGGGACAGGGGGCGTCCTGAAGACCCAGTACTTC.

The chain joins TRBV14 to TRBJ1-1, with D maybe TRBD1 (6 bases). The CDR3 runs 15 residues. From germline, CDR1 is SGHDN and CDR2 FVKESK. With 5 bases removed from V and 6 bases from J, the gap between germline ends came to 19 bases. CDR3 sequence: CASSYLGGLGSEAFF. CDR3 bases: TGTGCCAGCAGCTACTTGGGGGGGCTCGGCTCTGAAGCTTTCTTT.

The CDR3 coding sequence is TGCAGCGTTGCTGTATCAACTGAAGCTTTCTTT. It translates to CSVAVSTEAFF. V usage is TRBV29-1 and J usage is TRBJ1-1; D unresolved. Trimming took 4 bases from V and 5 from J, leaving 8 bases between them. The CDR3 contains 11 residues. CDR1 is SQVTM, CDR2 ANQGSEA, per germline.

The count of this clone is one. The chain uses TRBV6-1 and TRBJ2-7; D is ambiguous. V lost 2 bases and J lost 4, with 3 bases in between. Germline values: CDR1 MNHNS, CDR2 SASEGT. The CDR3 runs 11 residues. For the CDR3, the DNA is TGTGCCAGCAGTGAAATGTACGAGCAGTACTTC. Its translation is CASSEMYEQYF.

This chain's CDR3 is CASSLGGQGRETQYF. CDR3 bases: TGTGCCAGCAGTTTAGGGGGACAGGGGAGAGAGACCCAGTACTTC. The chain combines TRBV28 with TRBJ2-5, with 10 bases fitting TRBD1. The CDR3 is 15 residues long. Germline trimming cut 2 bases from V and 4 bases from J; bases unmatched to any gene: 4. Germline CDR1 and CDR2: MDHEN and SYDVKM.

This rearrangement joins TRBV9 to TRBJ2-7; TRBD1 matches 10 bases. In germline, CDR1 is SGDLS, CDR2 YYNGEE. CDR3 length: 16 amino acids. J was trimmed by 5 bases and V by 3 bases; bases with no gene match: 11. CDR3 in DNA: TGTGCCAGCAGCGCGTCTCCGGGACAGGGGTGGGACGAGCAGTACTTC. Translated: CASSASPGQGWDEQYF.

V and J are TRBV5-4 and TRBJ1-4; the match to TRBD1 covers 7 bases. Trimming at V came to 2 bases and at J to 6 bases, leaving 7 bases not matched to a gene. The CDR3 has 15 residues. Germline assignment: CDR1 SGHNT and CDR2 YYREEE (reference sequence). CDR3 sequence (DNA): TGTGCCAGCAGCTTAAGGCGACAGGGAGATGAAAAACTGTTTTTT. Protein sequence: CASSLRRQGDEKLFF.

The chain is built from TRBV10-1 and TRBJ2-2, with no clear D. CDR3 length: 16 amino acids. V dropped 3 bases and J dropped 1 base, with 12 bases sitting between them. Germline V gene sequence: CDR1 WNHNN, CDR2 SYGVQD (reference sequence). CDR3 loop: CASSDAIGLNTGELFF. The CDR3, as DNA: TGCGCCAGCAGTGATGCTATCGGATTGAACACCGGGGAGCTGTTTTTT.

CDR3 loop: CASSPVLAGRGSDTQYF. CDR3 nucleotides: TGTGCCAGCAGTCCGGTTCTAGCCGGACGTGGGTCAGATACGCAGTATTTT. This chain links TRBV2 with TRBJ2-3; D possibly corresponds to TRBD2 (5 bases). This CDR3 is built from 17 residues. Germline loops: CDR1 SNHLY, CDR2 FYNNEI. Trimming removed 5 bases at V and 4 bases at J, with 22 bases between.

This clone showed up just a few times. The CDR3 region is CASRPLTGVGETQYF. The CDR3 DNA sequence: TGTGCCAGCAGACCCCTGACGGGGGTAGGGGAGACCCAGTACTTC. The chain carries TRBV7-6 and TRBJ2-5; a weak D match, TRBD2 (6 bases). The germline V gene encodes CDR1 SGHVS and CDR2 FNYEAQ. The CDR3 has 15 amino acids. Trimming removed 6 bases at V and 5 bases at J, with 19 bases between.

This clone was detected only once. Other DNA sequences in this specimen translate into the identical CDR3. The V and J genes are TRBV30 and TRBJ2-6; D may be TRBD2 (6 bases). This CDR3 has 18 residues. V lost 5 bases, J lost 0 bases, and 20 bases lay in between. Germline V gene data show CDR1 as GTSNPN and CDR2 as SVGIG (reference sequence). The CDR3 DNA sequence: TGTGCCTGGGGGGCTTGGCGGGGCGCCGGCTCTGGGGCCAACGTCCTGACTTTC. This codes for CAWGAWRGAGSGANVLTF.

The chain has TRBV6-6 and TRBJ1-1; no clear D. Germline-derived CDR1 and CDR2 are MNHNY and SVGAGI (reference sequence). V dropped 8 bases and J dropped 7 bases, with 11 bases sitting between them. The CDR3 is made up of 11 amino acids. CDR3 region: CASSQAREAFF. DNA for the CDR3: TGTGCCAGCTCCCAGGCCCGTGAAGCTTTCTTT.

The chain employs TRBV11-2 and TRBJ2-5; D not certain. The CDR3 runs to 15 residues. Germline CDR1 SGHAT, CDR2 FQNNGV. Trimming removed 5 bases from V and 7 bases from J, with 20 bases in between. The DNA of the CDR3 is TGTGCCAGCAGCCCCGTGGTCGGAACGCTCAGGACCCAGTACTTC. Translation: CASSPVVGTLRTQYF.

V gene TRBV29-1 combines with J gene TRBJ2-1, with D perhaps matching TRBD1 (6 bases). Trimming shortened V by 6 bases and J by 4 bases, and 16 bases separated the two germline ends. The germline gives CDR1 SQVTM, CDR2 ANQGSEA. The CDR3 has 14 residues. The CDR3 protein is CSVQTGMMYNEQFF. CDR3 in DNA: TGCAGCGTGCAGACAGGAATGATGTACAATGAGCAGTTCTTC.

The genes are TRBV7-3 and TRBJ1-1; 7 bases map to TRBD1. Germline CDR1 SGHTA, CDR2 FQGTGA. The CDR3 has 13 residues. V gave up 6 bases and J gave up 3 bases; unmatched junction bases: 4. CDR3 region: CASRSGTDTEAFF. The CDR3 DNA reads as TGTGCCAGCAGGTCCGGGACAGACACTGAAGCTTTCTTT.

The V call is TRBV7-2, the J call TRBJ1-5; D is perhaps TRBD1 (5 bases). Germline CDR1 SGHTA, CDR2 FQGNSA. With 1 base removed from V and 4 bases from J, the gap between germline ends came to 11 bases. CDR3 length: 15 amino acids. CDR3 sequence (DNA): TGTGCCAGCAGCTTAGGGCAGGGATGGAATCAGCCCCAGCATTTT. Its protein product is CASSLGQGWNQPQHF.